Reported below is one TCR beta chain. Its antigen is currently unknown. This entry belongs to a study of PD-1 blockade in mismatch repair-deficient tumors. Study overall: All were previously treated, progressing patients with approximately 11 mismatch repair-deficient cancer types. Study observations and caveats: Tumor-resident clones, often absent from pretreatment blood, expanded after pembrolizumab and then contracted.

Method: immunoSEQ multiplex PCR; TCRdb's copy keeps in-frame clones and lacks some. The profile shows about 63,000 clones, roughly 88% of them singletons. TCRs were sequenced from a few patients responding to pembrolizumab. The V segment lost 0 bases and the J segment 2 bases; nucleotides outside the gene matches: 11. Per the germline V gene, CDR1 is PRHDT and CDR2 is FYEKMQ (reference sequence). This CDR3 is built from 21 residues. The sequence was collected from an adult with mismatch repair-deficient cancer. The sequencing used peripheral blood, collected 52 weeks after starting pembrolizumab. The chain combines TRBV13 with TRBJ2-3, with TRBD2 matching over 16 bases. CDR3 DNA sequence: TGTGCCAGCAGCTTAGGCCGTGTGGGGACTAGCGGGAGGGTATACACAGATACGCAGTATTTT. Translated, it gives CASSLGRVGTSGRVYTDTQYF.